Below, 28 T cell receptor beta chains from the same sample are listed, as sequenced in a study of sequential checkpoint blockade in melanoma. TCRdb's copy holds only in-frame clones and misses some; the assay was immunoSEQ multiplex PCR. This sample has 3,500 to 4,500 clones; roughly 20% occur once, and the top ten carry 23%. Treatment given: randomized to nivolumab then ipilimumab (arm A) or the reverse (arm B). The material sequenced was tumor tissue (inferred from file names), taken from a patient given nivolumab and ipilimumab in sequence. The receptors come from a human donor with melanoma.

This clone is medium-sized. This chain connects TRBV11-3 to TRBJ2-2, with D possibly TRBD2 on 5 matching bases. V lost 6 bases, J lost 2 bases, and 16 bases lay in between. The CDR3 is 16 residues long. Germline-derived CDR1 and CDR2 are SGHNT and YENEEA. Here the CDR3 reads CASRTTGRANTGELFF. The CDR3 DNA sequence: TGTGCCAGCAGGACCACTGGGCGGGCTAACACCGGGGAGCTGTTTTTT.

This sequence joins TRBV29-1 and TRBJ2-7; D gene unclear. This CDR3 has 12 residues. The germline gives CDR1 SQVTM, CDR2 ANQGSEA. The V end lost 4 bases, the J end lost 2 bases, and 9 bases lay between the germline ends. The CDR3 nucleotides read TGCAGCGTTGTTGTGGAAACCTACGAGCAGTACTTC. Translation: CSVVVETYEQYF.

In its sample, this clone is large. This chain uses TRBV28 with TRBJ1-1; D is undetermined. Germline V gene lookup returns CDR1 MDHEN and CDR2 SYDVKM. The V gene lost 6 bases and the J gene lost 7 bases, with 12 bases spanning the gap. The CDR3 has 12 amino acids. In nucleotides, the CDR3 is TGTGCCAGCAGCCTCAGACACGTTGAAGCTTTCTTT. This codes for CASSLRHVEAFF.

In its sample, this clone was seen a few times. The chain links TRBV11-3 to TRBJ2-1; 12 nucleotides match TRBD2. Germline CDR1 SGHNT, CDR2 YENEEA. Trimming at V came to 5 bases and at J to 8 bases, leaving 16 bases not matched to a gene. This CDR3 has 18 residues. The CDR3 DNA reads TGTGCCAGCAGCCTCGGACTAGCGGGGCTGAGCCCAGGGGATGAGCAGTTCTTC. Encoded protein: CASSLGLAGLSPGDEQFF. The entire variable domain, with the rest obtained from reference TRBV11-3 and TRBJ2-1, is as follows: EAGVVQSPRYKIIEKKQPVAFWCNPISGHNTLYWYLQNLGQGPELLIRYENEEAVDDSQLPKDRFSAERLKGVDSTLKIQPAELGDSAVYLCASSLGLAGLSPGDEQFFGPGTRLTVL.

This sequence joins TRBV28 and TRBJ1-1; 8 nucleotides agree with TRBD1. The germline V gene has CDR1 MDHEN and CDR2 SYDVKM. V trimming: 5 bases; J trimming: 1 base; junction bases outside the gene matches: 3. The CDR3 is 14 residues long. CDR3 DNA sequence: TGTGCCAGCAGTAGCGACAGGGGGAACACTGAAGCTTTCTTT. It specifies CASSSDRGNTEAFF.

This chain joins TRBV18 and TRBJ2-2, with D possibly matching TRBD2 (6 bases). The length of the CDR3 is 14 residues. V dropped 1 base and J dropped 3 bases, with 6 bases sitting between them. Germline loops: CDR1 KGHSH, CDR2 LQKENI. In nucleotides, the CDR3 is TGTGCCAGCTCACCACTAGCGGACACCGGGGAGCTGTTTTTT. Protein: CASSPLADTGELFF.

A few counts support this clone. The chain links TRBV4-1 to TRBJ1-1; D ambiguous. With 3 bases removed from V and 5 bases from J, the gap between germline ends came to 10 bases. This CDR3 region has 13 residues. The germline V gene has CDR1 MGHRA and CDR2 YSYEKL. The DNA for the CDR3 is TGCGCCAGCAGCCAGGGGAGTTTGACTGAAGCTTTCTTT. Translating it yields CASSQGSLTEAFF.

This clone was found a few times. The chain uses TRBV11-3 and TRBJ2-2; 7 bases fit TRBD2. J was trimmed by 7 bases and V by 5 bases; bases with no gene match: 10. CDR3 length: 15 residues. Germline V lookup: CDR1 SGHNT, CDR2 YENEEA. The CDR3 loop reads CASSPRLGGRGELFF. Here the CDR3 DNA reads TGTGCCAGCAGCCCGCGACTGGGAGGGCGCGGGGAGCTGTTTTTT.

This clone was counted a few times. The rearrangement uses TRBV11-3 and TRBJ2-3; D not resolved. Deletions cut 1 base from V and 2 bases from J, with 7 bases between. The CDR3 totals 14 residues. CDR1 is SGHNT, CDR2 YENEEA, per germline. The CDR3, as DNA: TGTGCCAGCAGCTTAGGGGTCTACACAGATACGCAGTATTTT. It translates to CASSLGVYTDTQYF.

The genes are TRBV5-1 and TRBJ2-3; 9 nucleotides match TRBD1. V was pared by 4 bases and J by 5 bases, with 8 bases of the junction left unmatched. This CDR3 comprises 15 residues. Germline V gives CDR1 SGHRS, CDR2 YFSETQ. The CDR3 nucleotides are TGCGCCAGCAGCGTACAGGGGGCCAGCGGAGATACGCAGTATTTT. Translating it yields CASSVQGASGDTQYF.

The table lists this clone with many counts. This chain joins TRBV9 and TRBJ1-1, with TRBD1 matching over 9 bases. Per the germline V gene, CDR1 is SGDLS and CDR2 is YYNGEE. The CDR3 loop spans 16 amino acids. J gave up 6 bases and V 4 bases, and 13 bases lay outside the gene matches. As DNA, the CDR3 is TGTGCCAGCAGCTTTGGCCCGCCGGGACAGGGATCTGAAGCTTTCTTT. As protein: CASSFGPPGQGSEAFF.

This clone is termed medium-sized. The V and J genes are TRBV11-3 and TRBJ1-4; D is ambiguous. V was trimmed by 5 bases and J by 4 bases, leaving 14 bases between them. Germline CDR1 and CDR2: SGHNT and YENEEA. The CDR3 consists of 15 residues. CDR3 in amino acids: CASSLLPGDNEKLFF. CDR3 DNA sequence: TGTGCCAGCAGCCTCCTGCCCGGAGATAATGAAAAACTGTTTTTT. The full variable domain, its missing parts supplied by reference TRBV11-3 and TRBJ1-4, is EAGVVQSPRYKIIEKKQPVAFWCNPISGHNTLYWYLQNLGQGPELLIRYENEEAVDDSQLPKDRFSAERLKGVDSTLKIQPAELGDSAVYLCASSLLPGDNEKLFFGSGTQLSVL.

This clone is deemed medium-sized. The rearrangement uses TRBV9 and TRBJ1-2, with no clear D. Germline V gene data show CDR1 as SGDLS and CDR2 as YYNGEE. Trimming took off 0 bases at V and 0 bases at J, with 15 bases between the two ends. This CDR3 contains 17 residues. CDR3: CASSVAPSEKANYGYTF. In nucleotides, the CDR3 is TGTGCCAGCAGCGTAGCTCCTTCAGAGAAGGCTAACTATGGCTACACCTTC.

In its sample, this clone was seen many times. The chain uses TRBV11-3 and TRBJ2-7; the D is unclear. Germline V gene data show CDR1 as SGHNT and CDR2 as YENEEA. V shed 1 base and J shed 0 bases, with 10 bases lying between them. CDR3 size: 15 residues. The CDR3 DNA reads as TGTGCCAGCAGCTTAGTTAGCAGGAACTCCTACGAGCAGTACTTC. Encoded protein: CASSLVSRNSYEQYF.

This clone has only a few counts. This chain uses TRBV10-2 with TRBJ2-7, with 10 bases matching TRBD1. CDR1 and CDR2 from the germline V gene are WSHSY and SAAADI. Trimming removed 10 bases from V and 3 bases from J; junction bases left unmatched: 6. The CDR3 loop spans 13 amino acids. DNA for the CDR3: TGCGCCACCAGGGACAGGGGATACTACGAGCAGTACTTC. Its protein is CATRDRGYYEQYF.

The chain carries TRBV28 and TRBJ2-2; tentatively, D is TRBD1 (5 bases). This CDR3 spans 15 amino acids. The germline gives CDR1 MDHEN, CDR2 SYDVKM. Trimming stripped 5 bases from V and 1 base from J, with 11 bases between. The CDR3 DNA reads as TGTGCCAGCAGTCCTACGGACATGAACACCGGGGAGCTGTTTTTT. It translates to CASSPTDMNTGELFF.

This clone qualifies as medium-sized (0.01 to 0.1%). The rearrangement joins TRBV6-8 to TRBJ2-2; 7 bases agree with TRBD1. The CDR3 extends over 15 amino acids. The J segment lost 4 bases and the V segment lost 6 bases, leaving 8 bases of the junction unmatched. The germline V gene has CDR1 MNHGY and CDR2 SAAAGT. In DNA form, the CDR3 reads TGTGCCAGCAGCCGAAGGACAGGAAGCACCGGGGAGCTGTTTTTT. It encodes CASSRRTGSTGELFF.

In this sample, this clone turned up a few times. The chain carries TRBV6-8 and TRBJ2-3, with TRBD1 matching over 8 bases. The CDR3 sequence is 15 residues long. After removal of 8 bases from V and 4 bases from J, the junction contained 11 bases not matched to a gene. Germline V CDR1 and CDR2: MNHGY, SAAAGT. The CDR3 here is CASSPRAGGSDTQYF. CDR3 DNA: TGTGCCAGCTCCCCCCGGGCAGGGGGCTCAGATACGCAGTATTTT.

The chain has TRBV19 and TRBJ2-5; D may match TRBD1 or TRBD2 (6 bases each). Germline lookup yields CDR1 LNHDA and CDR2 SQIVND (reference sequence). Trimming cost V 9 bases and J 2 bases, with 13 bases left between them. CDR3 size: 13 residues. The CDR3 nucleotides read TGTGCCAGCTCGAGGGGGGCACAAGAGACCCAGTACTTC. Translated, it gives CASSRGAQETQYF.

This chain joins TRBV11-3 and TRBJ2-7; perhaps D is TRBD1 or TRBD2 (5 bases each). CDR1 SGHNT and CDR2 YENEEA come from the germline V gene. The V end lost 3 bases, the J end lost 7 bases, and 19 bases lay between the germline ends. This CDR3 is 15 amino acids long. The CDR3 region is CASSLGARERREQYF. In DNA form, the CDR3 reads TGTGCCAGCAGCTTGGGAGCCAGGGAACGCCGGGAGCAGTACTTC.

In this sample, this clone turned up a few times. V gene TRBV30 combines with J gene TRBJ1-1; maybe TRBD1 (5 bases). The germline gives CDR1 GTSNPN, CDR2 SVGIG (reference sequence). V gave up 2 bases and J gave up 5 bases, with 6 bases separating them. This CDR3 comprises 11 residues. The CDR3 DNA reads TGTGCCTGGAGTCGGGGGACTGAAGCTTTCTTT. Its protein is CAWSRGTEAFF.

This clone has just a few counts. V usage is TRBV14 and J usage is TRBJ1-4; D is ambiguous. The CDR3 is 13 amino acids. Germline V lookup: CDR1 SGHDN, CDR2 FVKESK. The ends were cut back, 4 bases at V and 4 bases at J, with 7 bases in the middle. The DNA of the CDR3 is TGTGCCAGCAGCCGGGCCCTTAATGAAAAACTGTTTTTT. Amino acids: CASSRALNEKLFF.

This clone has more than one count but fewer than ten. The CDR3 DNA sequence: TGTGCCAGCAGTCCTCTGACTATCCACGAGCAGTACTTC. Translating gives CASSPLTIHEQYF. The chain is built from TRBV28 and TRBJ2-7, with D possibly TRBD2 on 5 matching bases. CDR3 length equals 13 residues. The V gene lost 5 bases and the J gene lost 5 bases, with 13 bases spanning the gap. Germline V gives CDR1 MDHEN, CDR2 SYDVKM.

V gene TRBV14 combines with J gene TRBJ2-3; 7 bases match TRBD2. V lost 4 bases, J lost 5 bases, and 6 bases stayed unmatched. CDR3 length: 14 residues. The germline CDR1 and CDR2 sequences are SGHDN and FVKESK. This chain's CDR3 is CASSPISSGDTQYF. In nucleotides, the CDR3 is TGTGCCAGCAGCCCTATTTCTAGCGGAGATACGCAGTATTTT.

There are a few counts of this clone. This chain uses TRBV30 with TRBJ2-7; tentatively, D is TRBD2 (6 bases). V was shortened by 6 bases and J by 7 bases, with 22 bases between the two germline ends. There are 14 residues in the CDR3. The V gene's germline CDR1 is GTSNPN and CDR2 SVGIG (reference sequence). The CDR3 coding sequence is TGTGCCTGCCTGGGGTCAGGGAGGAGGTCGGAGCAGTACTTC. It encodes CACLGSGRRSEQYF.

This clone was counted a few times. The chain is built from TRBV19 and TRBJ1-3; perhaps TRBD1 as D (5 bases). The CDR3 covers 19 residues. The germline gives CDR1 LNHDA, CDR2 SQIVND (reference sequence). V was shortened by 7 bases and J by 0 bases, with 25 bases between the two germline ends. The CDR3 region has the DNA TGTGCCAGTATCCCCCGGGCGGGGCCACGTTGGAGCTCTGGAAACACCATATATTTT. It specifies CASIPRAGPRWSSGNTIYF.

The rearrangement joins TRBV14 to TRBJ1-1; a weak D match, TRBD1 (5 bases). Trimming removed 0 bases at V and 0 bases at J, with 11 bases between. The length of the CDR3 is 16 residues. Germline loops: CDR1 SGHDN, CDR2 FVKESK. As DNA, the CDR3 is TGTGCCAGCAGCCAAGAAGACGAGACAGTGAACACTGAAGCTTTCTTT. Encoded protein: CASSQEDETVNTEAFF.

This clone was detected ten times or more. The V call is TRBV11-3, the J call TRBJ2-7; 12 nucleotides align to TRBD2. The CDR3 has 18 amino acids. Germline trimming cut 6 bases from V and 3 bases from J; bases unmatched to any gene: 15. Germline V lookup: CDR1 SGHNT, CDR2 YENEEA. CDR3 region: CASRLAGGEGLVDYEQYF. The CDR3 DNA reads as TGTGCCAGCAGACTAGCGGGAGGAGAGGGACTAGTGGACTACGAGCAGTACTTC.